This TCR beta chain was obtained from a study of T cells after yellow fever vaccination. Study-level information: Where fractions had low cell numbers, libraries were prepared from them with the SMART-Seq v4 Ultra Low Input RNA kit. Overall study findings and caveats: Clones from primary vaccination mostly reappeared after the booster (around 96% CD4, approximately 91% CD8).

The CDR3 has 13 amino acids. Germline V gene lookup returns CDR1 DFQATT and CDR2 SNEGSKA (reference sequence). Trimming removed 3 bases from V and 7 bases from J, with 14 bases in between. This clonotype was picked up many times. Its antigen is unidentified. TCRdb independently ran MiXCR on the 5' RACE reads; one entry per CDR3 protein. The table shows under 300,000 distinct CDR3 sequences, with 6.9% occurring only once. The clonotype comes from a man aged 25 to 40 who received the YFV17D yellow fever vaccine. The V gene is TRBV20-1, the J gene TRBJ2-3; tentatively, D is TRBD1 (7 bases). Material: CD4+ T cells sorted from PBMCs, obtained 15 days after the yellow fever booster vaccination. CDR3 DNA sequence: TGCAGTGCTAGGAGAGGGGGCGGGAATACGCAGTATTTT. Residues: CSARRGGGNTQYF.